This TCR beta chain originates from a study of blood T cell repertoires in COVID-19. In the source study's methods: By means of reference gene primer amplification, nucleated cell counts were estimated. Sequencing used immunoSEQ multiplex PCR; TCRdb keeps in-frame clones, though not all of them. The DNA was the basis for D and trimming; V, J and clone size are from that table. The profile shows roughly 500,000 clones, roughly 90% of them singletons. J gave up 1 base and V 6 bases, and 1 base lay outside the gene matches. CDR3 length: 13 amino acids. Germline V gives CDR1 MNHEY, CDR2 SVGAGI. Recovered Cohort 3 donors showed two negative PCRs, clearance, or symptom resolution.

Sequenced: PBMCs or T cells enriched from blood (not recorded which). The chain employs TRBV6-5 and TRBJ1-1, with TRBD1 matching 8 bases. This receptor was taken from a woman aged 40 to 50 who had recovered from COVID-19. DNA for the CDR3: TGTGCCAGCAGAGGGACAGGGAACACTGAAGCTTTCTTT. Encoded protein: CASRGTGNTEAFF.